Below, 15 T cell receptor beta chains from the same sample are listed, as sequenced in a study of identical twins. TCRdb reanalysed the 5' RACE reads using MiXCR and keeps one entry per CDR3 protein. The repertoire holds about 810,000 distinct CDR3 sequences, with 9% to 15% as singletons. These data also featured in a second study, about yellow fever vaccine responses in identical twins.

Sequencing was performed on PBMCs. The receptors were sampled from a woman younger than 35 in good health.

This clonotype was picked up a small number of times. V gene TRBV10-3 combines with J gene TRBJ1-1, with a weak D call TRBD1 (5 bases). The CDR3 totals 15 residues. CDR1 is ENHRY, CDR2 SYGVKD, per germline. The ends were cut back, 6 bases at V and 0 bases at J, with 14 bases in the middle. The CDR3 reads CAIRDSGTVNTEAFF. Written as DNA, the CDR3 is TGTGCCATCAGAGACTCCGGGACTGTGAACACTGAAGCTTTCTTT.

This clonotype showed up just a few times. The genes are TRBV24-1 and TRBJ2-1; the D is unclear. The germline V gene encodes CDR1 KGHDR and CDR2 SFDVKD. The CDR3 consists of 16 residues. V was trimmed by 2 bases and J by 0 bases, leaving 10 bases between them. The CDR3 region has the DNA TGTGCCACCAGTGATTCCGGGCCGAGCTCCTACAATGAGCAGTTCTTC. Its translation is CATSDSGPSSYNEQFF.

The rearrangement uses TRBV4-2 and TRBJ2-2; TRBD1 might be the D (5 bases). Germline assignment: CDR1 LGHNA and CDR2 YNFKEQ. Trimming left V 1 base short and J 5 bases short, with 11 bases between. This CDR3 region has 15 residues. CDR3 coding DNA: TGTGCCAGCAGCCAAGGAGGTTCAGGGACCGGGGAGCTGTTTTTT. Protein product: CASSQGGSGTGELFF.

This clonotype was counted at least ten times. This chain links TRBV5-1 with TRBJ2-7; 10 nucleotides agree with TRBD2. The V segment lost 3 bases and the J segment 3 bases; nucleotides outside the gene matches: 0. Germline V gene lookup returns CDR1 SGHRS and CDR2 YFSETQ. The CDR3 extends over 13 amino acids. The CDR3 loop reads CASSSSGSYEQYF. CDR3 nucleotides: TGCGCCAGCAGCTCTAGCGGGAGCTACGAGCAGTACTTC. The full variable domain, with the rest looked up from reference TRBV5-1 and TRBJ2-7, is KAGVTQTPRYLIKTRGQQVTLSCSPISGHRSVSWYQQTPGQGLQFLFEYFSETQRNKGNFPGRFSGRQFSNSRSEMNVSTLELGDSALYLCASSSSGSYEQYFGPGTRLTVT.

This chain links TRBV6-1 with TRBJ1-2; no firm D call. Germline CDR1 is MNHNS and CDR2 is SASEGT. The CDR3 consists of 13 residues. With 1 base removed from V and 4 bases from J, the gap between germline ends came to 7 bases. The CDR3 sequence is CASSEESFYGYTF. The DNA for the CDR3 is TGTGCCAGCAGTGAAGAAAGCTTCTATGGCTACACCTTC.

This chain connects TRBV11-2 to TRBJ2-1; no firm D call. Germline-derived CDR1 and CDR2 are SGHAT and FQNNGV. Trimming stripped 8 bases from V and 10 bases from J, with 3 bases between. The CDR3 loop spans 8 amino acids. The CDR3 here is CASGEQFF. The CDR3 DNA reads as TGTGCCAGCGGGGAGCAGTTCTTC.

This clonotype has only a few counts. The chain joins TRBV12-3 or TRBV12-4 to TRBJ2-7; 8 bases line up with TRBD1. The CDR3 is 15 residues long. V trimming: 0 bases; J trimming: 6 bases; junction bases outside the gene matches: 7. The CDR3 coding sequence is TGTGCCAGCAGTTTAGCGACCGGGACAGGCTCCGAGCAGTACGTC. Translation: CASSLATGTGSEQYV.

This clonotype was seen more than once but under ten times. For the CDR3, the DNA is TGTGCCAGTAGTGGGACTAGCGGGGGGTATTACAATGAGCAGTTCTTC. It yields the protein CASSGTSGGYYNEQFF. The V gene is TRBV19, the J gene TRBJ2-1; 15 bases fit TRBD2. V lost 5 bases, J lost 4 bases, and 3 bases stayed unmatched. The germline V gene has CDR1 LNHDA and CDR2 SQIVND (reference sequence). The CDR3 has 16 residues. Drawing the rest from reference TRBV19 and TRBJ2-1, the complete variable domain is DGGITQSPKYLFRKEGQNVTLSCEQNLNHDAMYWYRQDPGQGLRLIYYSQIVNDFQKGDIAEGYSVSREKKESFPLTVTSAQKNPTAFYLCASSGTSGGYYNEQFFGPGTRLTVL.

In its sample, this clonotype was seen a few times. An end of the junction differs from the germline gene, which may be a read error. The chain is built from TRBV6-1 and TRBJ2-1; 12 bases align to TRBD2. Germline values: CDR1 MNHNS, CDR2 SASEGT. The CDR3 sequence is 11 residues long. CDR3 nucleotides: TGTGCCAGTAGGACTAGCGGGGAGTATTTGTTC. Amino acids: CASRTSGEYLF.

The chain is built from TRBV20-1 and TRBJ2-5, with TRBD2 identical over 9 bases. V shed 1 base and J 3 bases; nucleotides not matched to a gene: 3. Germline values: CDR1 DFQATT, CDR2 SNEGSKA (reference sequence). The CDR3 sequence is 14 residues long. CDR3 region: CSARVAGVKETQYF. In DNA, the CDR3 is TGCAGTGCTAGAGTAGCGGGGGTAAAAGAGACCCAGTACTTC.

The rearrangement joins TRBV7-9 to TRBJ2-2, with TRBD1 as a possible D gene (6 bases). Germline assignment: CDR1 SEHNR and CDR2 FQNEAQ (reference sequence). CDR3 length equals 14 residues. The V and J ends lost 5 bases and 7 bases respectively, with 14 bases between them. CDR3 sequence: CASSPQGPLGELFF. In nucleotides, the CDR3 is TGTGCCAGCAGCCCACAGGGCCCCCTCGGGGAGCTGTTTTTT.

This chain uses TRBV5-1 with TRBJ2-3; 8 nucleotides line up with TRBD2. J was trimmed by 10 bases and V by 7 bases; bases with no gene match: 23. CDR1 is SGHRS and CDR2 is YFSETQ in the germline V gene. This CDR3 has 17 residues. The CDR3 reads CASGPETGLGLADAQYF. The DNA for the CDR3 is TGCGCCAGCGGACCAGAGACAGGCTTAGGACTAGCCGATGCGCAGTATTTT.

The V call is TRBV7-8, the J call TRBJ2-3, with 9 nucleotides matching TRBD2. The CDR3 runs 16 residues. Germline lookup yields CDR1 SGHVS and CDR2 FQNEAQ. Trimming at V came to 1 base and at J to 0 bases, leaving 2 bases not matched to a gene. This CDR3 is CASSLDAGGSTDTQYF. In DNA, the CDR3 is TGTGCCAGCAGCTTAGACGCGGGGGGGAGCACAGATACGCAGTATTTT.

V usage is TRBV18 and J usage is TRBJ1-1, with TRBD1 matching over 8 bases. CDR3 length equals 18 residues. Germline-derived CDR1 and CDR2 are KGHSH and LQKENI. Unmatched junction bases numbered 15, after V lost 4 bases and J lost 2 bases. CDR3 coding DNA: TGTGCCAGCTCACGAGGACAGGGTAGGACCGTCGACAACACTGAAGCTTTCTTT. Protein: CASSRGQGRTVDNTEAFF.

The genes are TRBV24-1 and TRBJ2-1; 7 nucleotides line up with TRBD1. The CDR3 is made up of 16 amino acids. CDR1 and CDR2 (germline): KGHDR, SFDVKD. Germline trimming cut 4 bases from V and 1 base from J; bases unmatched to any gene: 6. Here the CDR3 DNA reads TGTGCCACCAGTGAAGGGACAGTTAAATCCTACAATGAGCAGTTCTTC. Protein sequence: CATSEGTVKSYNEQFF.